A single sample is the source of the 3 T cell receptor beta chains below, sequenced in a study of T-cell reconstitution after alpha-beta-depleted transplantation in children. This sample's TCRbeta library carried unique molecular identifier barcodes. TCRdb itself ran the PCR reads through MiXCR, one entry per CDR3 protein. The data hold approximately 200,000 distinct CDR3 sequences, with 13% to 15% observed a single time. The input for sequencing was PBMCs from the stem cell graft donor, taken from the stem cell graft. Source of these receptors: a human donor who donated a stem cell graft to a child with acute lymphoblastic leukemia.

With regard to this clonotype: One base away lies a much larger clone, so this may be a sequencing read error. A read error is likely, as this CDR3 ends without the conserved phenylalanine or tryptophan. This chain uses TRBV20-1 with TRBJ2-7, with TRBD2 as a possible D gene (6 bases). CDR3 length: 13 amino acids. Germline values: CDR1 DFQATT, CDR2 SNEGSKA (reference sequence). V was trimmed by 1 base and J by 6 bases, leaving 13 bases between them. CDR3 bases: TGCAGTGCTAGAGCGGGAGTGGTCTCCGAGCAGTACTTG. Encoded protein: CSARAGVVSEQYL.

This clonotype was counted many times. This chain links TRBV5-1 with TRBJ2-1; D call uncertain. The germline V and J ends were trimmed by 5 bases and 7 bases, with 16 bases remaining between them. The CDR3 covers 14 residues. Germline CDR1 SGHRS, CDR2 YFSETQ. CDR3 in DNA: TGCGCCAGCAGGGCCGGGTCACCCGGTAATGAGCAGTTCTTC. Its translation is CASRAGSPGNEQFF.

This clonotype was recorded many times. The chain carries TRBV29-1 and TRBJ2-1; 12 bases agree with TRBD1. Germline values: CDR1 SQVTM, CDR2 ANQGSEA. CDR3 length: 14 amino acids. Trimming cost V 7 bases and J 7 bases; bases outside gene matches: 8. This CDR3 reads CSARGQGARNEQFF. CDR3 coding DNA: TGCAGCGCGAGGGGACAGGGGGCGAGGAATGAGCAGTTCTTC.